This T cell receptor (beta chain) was profiled in a study of cytomegalovirus exposure and HLA in healthy donors (dated by TCRdb to about 2017). About the full investigation: According to an earlier analysis of 550 to 750 of the donors, 150 million to 200 million T cells yielded approximately 120 million unique TCR beta sequences and 276 Gb of sequence data. HLA typing covered class I and class II loci at four-digit resolution. The T cell repertoires of 666 subjects were profiled by immunosequencing and related to cytomegalovirus serostatus. Among 398 genotyped donors of the cohort, an average of around 240,000 unique TCR beta nucleotide sequences were sequenced per donor, around 20% of them non-productive. Roughly 290 gigabases of sequencing data and approximately 91 million unique TCR sequences made up an early release that covered 640 HLA-typed donors. Donor age, sex, ethnicity and CMV serostatus were collected together with the repertoire data. In the later analysis, no new phenotypic data were used to find candidate immune exposures; instead, reliance was placed on TCR beta sequences and their occurrence across donors. All discovery cohort repertoires had been generated using a single sequencing platform. An earlier analysis of about 620 of the donors applied high-throughput TCR beta sequencing to assess whether each TCR beta V gene segment acted as functional or pseudogenic. Typing coverage varied by locus: about 629-630 donors for A, B, C, DRB1 and DQB1; roughly 500 for DQA1; more than 600 for DPA1; about 450 for DPB1. In a later analysis, previously published TCR beta repertoires from several hundred donors were re-analyzed and high-resolution HLA genotyping was added so that TCR occurrence patterns could be studied. A later genetic analysis took genome-wide SNP genotypes for about 65% of the roughly 670 donors and used that subset as a discovery cohort. To predict cytomegalovirus infection status, the study brought together high-throughput TCR immunosequencing, statistical association of individual TCRs with disease status, and machine learning. The study aimed to test whether signatures of past pathogen exposure could be identified by cataloging public T cell receptors. Because of strong linkage in the cohort, roughly 5 DR-DQ haplotypes were treated as single units for association and clustering. Besides the first cohort of some 670 subjects, a separate validation cohort made up of roughly 120 different subjects was used. Among the approximately 400 genotyped donors, 75% to 90% belonged to the genetic ancestry cluster associated with self-reported Caucasian donors. What the authors observed across the whole study: Immune exposure information for the cohort was limited to CMV serostatus. The cohort was sequenced for TCR beta chains only, and without alpha or paired-chain data the features that could be detected were limited. In an earlier analysis of some 540 of the donors, most TCR beta V segments appeared in productive rearrangements about 87% or about 30% of the time, broadly matching IMGT annotations. In vitro tests confirmed that a few of the cytomegalovirus-associated TCR beta chains recognize cytomegalovirus antigens. HLA typing was unavailable for some donors at each locus, so association tests used only the typed subset. Some IMGT-functional V segments, including TRBV6-2 and TRBV6-3, could not be distinguished by the 87-base-pair reads and were therefore excluded. In both the original and validation cohorts, the classifier was reported to diagnose cytomegalovirus status with high specificity and sensitivity. A later genetic analysis reported fewer N-insertions in productive TCRs among donors in an Asian-associated ancestry cluster than the roughly 700-donor mean. V-gene and J-gene trimming of TCR beta chains was associated with a missense DCLRE1C variant in a later genetic analysis, and the association was replicated in an independent cohort. In a later analysis, the rate of TCR association differed among HLA loci, with DRB1 alleles having the most associated TCRs and HLA-C alleles having the fewest. According to a later analysis, most CMV-associated TCR beta chains appeared to be HLA-restricted, and the HLA associations seemed to be driven largely by CMV exposure. A further reported finding was that TCR beta sequences accurately predicted the HLA-A and HLA-B alleles for most subjects in the first cohort. The study listed 150 to 200 TCR beta chains as associated with cytomegalovirus. Correlated functional status among segregating V segments might be attributable to linkage disequilibrium, but an unknown experimental factor could not be ruled out. Most TCR sequences were observed very rarely across donors, whereas some public TCRs were present in many individuals. Fewer than 20 rarely observed V segments, including chromosome 9 orphons, were excluded from the earlier analysis of almost 600 of the donors because counts were too low. Roughly uniform sequencing depth across donors was assumed in presence/absence analyses, although this assumption may not hold. The authors suggested that the approach could potentially be generalized to other disease states and immunological phenotypes. A later analysis reported that several top co-occurrence clusters appeared linked to parvovirus B19, influenza, CMV and Epstein-Barr virus. A later analysis found that HLA-associated TCR beta chains were more clonally expanded and had lower generation probabilities than equally common non-associated chains. The sequencing pipeline was judged likely to have produced a cluster of highly shared sequence variants as a technical artifact. Specific HLA alleles were associated with roughly 16,000 TCR beta sequences at a false discovery rate of 0.05 in a later analysis. Strong co-occurrence of HLA alleles, especially DR and DQ, made assigning TCR associations to individual alleles difficult.

In total, fewer than 750 healthy bone marrow donors made up the cohort. At the time of sampling, all cohort members were nominally healthy, though unrecorded immune exposures were likely present. The donor was CMV seropositive and belonged to the group of more than 250 seropositive cohort members. A peripheral blood sample was collected from each donor, and TCR beta sequencing was performed on peripheral blood mononuclear cells. Genomic DNA was extracted from the blood cell samples with the Qiagen DNeasy Blood Extraction Kit. According to the germline V gene, CDR1 reads LGHNA and CDR2 reads YNFKEQ. The CDR3, from cysteine to phenylalanine, totals 18 residues. Of all the DNA, just the CDR3 is kept, 54 bases in frame from base 1. Trimming removed 3 bases from V and 3 bases from J; the gene matches leave 8 bases unexplained. To prepare the library, the immunoSEQ multiplex PCR assay was applied. For the multiplex PCR, a mixture combining 60 forward primers for TCR Vbeta segments and 13 reverse primers for TCR Jbeta segments was used. The CDR3 region of rearranged TCR beta genes was amplified from genomic DNA with a multiplex PCR assay. The amplified TCR beta libraries were sequenced on the Illumina HiSeq System as 87-base-pair reads. In the paper's pipeline: Across the 600 to 700 repertoires, a later analysis counted 60 million to 90 million unique TCR beta chains, around 11 million of which were shared by at least two donors. Raw reads were error-corrected and collapsed into unique sequences by a nearest-neighbor algorithm in which closely related sequences were merged to remove PCR and sequencing errors. Alignment of CDR3 sequences to IMGT reference sequences was used to assign V, D and J gene segments. For a sequence to be retained, a match of at least six nucleotides to both a V gene segment and a J gene segment was required. A rearrangement counted as productive if the CDR3 had no stop codons and remained in frame with V and J, and every other rearrangement counted as non-productive. Following IMGT convention, CDR3 was defined as the stretch from the second conserved V-encoded cysteine to the conserved J-encoded phenylalanine. The earlier analysis of 450 to 750 of the donors excluded any sequence lacking an unambiguous match to a single V gene segment. In an earlier analysis of several hundred of the donors, V segments were called functional above 56.7% productive rearrangements and were called segregating when the between-donor standard deviation exceeded 5%. To diagnose cytomegalovirus status from the catalog of TCR beta chain sequences, a statistical classification framework was built. In a later analysis, TCR nucleotide sequences were compared against IMGT/GENE-DB human TR gene sequences so that V and J genes could be assigned. Using the TCRdist pipeline, a later analysis assigned CDR3 sequences along with most-parsimonious VDJ recombination scenarios. In a later analysis, every TCR beta chain was defined by the combination of its CDR3 amino acid sequence and its V-gene family, and reads without a unique V-gene family were dropped. To address suspected cross-contamination and a sequencing artifact, a later analysis removed 550 to 750 highly shared, low-generation-probability nucleotide sequences. For each public chain, a later analysis derived a clonal expansion index from normalized ranks of inferred template counts within each repertoire. Generation probabilities in a later analysis came from a VDJ recombination model fitted to out-of-frame rearrangements, and those results were checked against IGoR. Hypergeometric tests were used in a later analysis to score TCR-TCR, TCR-HLA and TCR-CMV co-occurrence, with a repertoire-size bias correction applied to the TCR pairs. A later analysis estimated false discovery rates by permuting HLA or CMV assignments 20 times. In a later analysis, co-occurring TCRs were grouped using DBSCAN, with TCRdist sequence similarity added in when clustering inside HLA-allele-positive subsets. Repertoires with fewer than 30,000 or more than 120,000 public chains were left out of co-occurrence clustering, as were about five repertoires with anomalous nucleotide sharing. TCRdb holds this immuneACCESS table with in-frame rearrangements only. Some clones are missing; in checked studies, unresolved V genes explain under half, and the rest has no known cause. V and J calls and clone size are those listed in that table; D and trimming were worked out from the DNA. The sample table contains around 67,000 clones; only one count was recorded for approximately 80% of them. The ten largest clones take up about 8% of the sample.

This clone showed up just a few times. The antigen it binds to is not known. No base-level quality is on record; no much larger clone is a single base apart. Source material: PBMCs. This TCR came from a man aged 18 to 29 in good health and CMV-seropositive. Here the chain combines TRBV4-2 and TRBJ2-6, with 10 bases matching TRBD1. The DNA sequence is TGTGCCAGCAGCCAGGATAGACAGGGGGCTAATGGGGCCAACGTCCTGACTTTC. Protein translation: CASSQDRQGANGANVLTF.